This T cell receptor beta chain was identified during a study of regulatory T cells in long-lasting Graves disease (dated by TCRdb to about 2021). Background on the whole study: Patients with newly diagnosed Graves' disease had been on antithyroid drugs for under 3 months. Patients with persistent Graves' disease were compared with patients with newly diagnosed Graves' disease using TCR sequencing and RNA sequencing of peripheral blood. The study took place in China and was registered as a clinical trial. A total of roughly 35 samples underwent TCR sequencing: 13 from persistent and around 20 from newly diagnosed Graves' disease patients.

General findings and caveats noted by the study authors: Patients with persistent disease shared more public clonotypes (around 2,500) than newly diagnosed patients did (around 1,000). Lower TCR Shannon entropy and fewer highly expanded clones were observed in persistent Graves' disease patients than in newly diagnosed patients, which suggested clonal expansion. Sequencing and analysis were restricted to the TCR beta chain. The authors acknowledged the small sample size as a limitation that may reduce accuracy. Persistent disease showed preferential use of TRBV28, TRBJ1-2 and TRBJ2-5, whereas newly diagnosed disease favored TRBV20-1 and TRBJ2-1. Because the primary lesion, thyroid tissue, could not be accessed, the study looked at peripheral blood alone.

The time point label, as the study defines it: newly diagnosed GD, antithyroid drugs for less than 3 months. For both TCR sequencing and RNA sequencing, RNA was extracted from PBMCs in TRIzol. Graves' disease was diagnosed according to American Thyroid Association guidelines. The patients came from an endocrinology department in Xi'an, China. Each patient gave around 9 milliliters of peripheral blood, collected in an EDTA anticoagulant tube. Ficoll Paque Plus density gradient separation was used to isolate PBMCs, and no further T cell sorting was done. An Agilent 2100 Bioanalyzer and agarose gel were used to check RNA quality, while a NanoDrop 2000 measured RNA concentration. The library was obtained by multiplex PCR. Sequencing was performed on an Illumina HiSeq 4000. To build TCR beta libraries, CDR3 regions were amplified by Arm-PCR using iRepertoire HTBI primers. Before sequencing, the PCR products underwent gel purification. Processing in the source paper ran as follows. A total of 62 TRBV and approximately 13 TRBJ segments were identified across samples and were used for gene usage analysis of CDR3 amino acid clonotypes. COPE and FqMerger were used to merge filtered high-quality paired reads into contigs. BLAST was used to align contigs to IMGT TRBV, TRBD and TRBJ reference genes, and CDR3 was defined according to IMGT. Any clonotype with a frequency above 0.1% was classified as a highly expanded clone. Shannon entropy served as the measure of repertoire diversity, while the Gini coefficient captured V-J evenness. Public clonotypes were defined as clonotypes shared by more than one individual. The public reads were quality trimmed at Q25 with fastp and then assembled into clones with MiXCR by TCRdb, keeping productive beta chains. Duplicate CDR3 protein sequences are folded into a single record with the most common DNA and genes. TCRdb's processing, not the authors' own work, is the source of the V and J calls. A total of about 380,000 distinct CDR3 sequences appear in this sample, 15% to 19% of them only once. The ten largest clones take up 22% of the sample.

Cut back by 5 bases and 9 bases, the V and J ends lie 10 bases apart. The CDR3 measures 11 amino acids from cysteine to phenylalanine. The DNA shown is the 33-base CDR3, in frame from base 1. As concerns this clonotype: It has no known antigen specificity. The sample holds no much larger clone one base away, and base qualities are not on file.

This clonotype originated in a female donor with Graves disease. Here the chain combines TRBV12-3 or TRBV12-4 and TRBJ1-2; there is no confident call for the D gene. The source was peripheral blood mononuclear cells (PBMCs), collected at new diagnosis, from a patient treated with antithyroid drugs. This receptor has the CDR3 CASSAGWCYTF. The DNA reads as follows: TGTGCCAGCAGTGCGGGTTGGTGCTACACCTTC.